This T cell receptor (beta chain) was obtained from a study of blood T cell repertoires in COVID-19. Study-wide background: T cells, B-cell-depleted T cells, or PBMCs provided the cDNA or gDNA that served as material.

This clone came up a few times. Membership in each cohort depended on participant-reported clinical history. Germline V lookup: CDR1 SGDLS, CDR2 YYNGEE. The V gene end was trimmed by 4 bases and the J gene end by 5 bases; junction bases not matched to a gene: 8. This CDR3 has 14 amino acids. Original processing notes: Amplification with reference gene primers provided the estimates of nucleated cell counts. Sequencing was performed with immunoSEQ multiplex PCR; in TCRdb, only in-frame clones are kept and a portion is missing. From that table come the V and J calls and clone size; the DNA was used to work out D and trimming. The sample includes under 250,000 clones, roughly 85% of them seen just once.

This sequence originates from a woman between 45 and 60 years old with acute COVID-19. The chain joins TRBV9 to TRBJ2-7; 8 bases map to TRBD2. Sequenced: PBMCs or T cells enriched from blood (not recorded which). CDR3 in amino acids: CASSLRGGPDEQYF. In nucleotides, the CDR3 is TGTGCCAGCAGCCTCCGGGGGGGTCCGGACGAGCAGTACTTC.